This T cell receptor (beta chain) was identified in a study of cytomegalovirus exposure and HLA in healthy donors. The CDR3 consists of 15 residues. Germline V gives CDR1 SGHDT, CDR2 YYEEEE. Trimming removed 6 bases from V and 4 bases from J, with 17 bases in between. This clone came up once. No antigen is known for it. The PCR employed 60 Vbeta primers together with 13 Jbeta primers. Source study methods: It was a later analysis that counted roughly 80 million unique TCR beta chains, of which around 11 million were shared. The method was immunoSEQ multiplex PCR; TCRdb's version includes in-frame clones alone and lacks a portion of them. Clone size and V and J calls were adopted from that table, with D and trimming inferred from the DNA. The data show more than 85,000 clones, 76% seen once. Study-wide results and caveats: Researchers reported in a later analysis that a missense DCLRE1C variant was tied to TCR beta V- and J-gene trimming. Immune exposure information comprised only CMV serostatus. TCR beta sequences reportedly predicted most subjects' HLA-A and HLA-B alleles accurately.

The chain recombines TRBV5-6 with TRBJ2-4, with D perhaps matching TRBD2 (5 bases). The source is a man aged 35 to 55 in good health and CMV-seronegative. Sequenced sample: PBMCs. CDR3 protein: CASTESGVVKNIQYF. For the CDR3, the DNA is TGTGCCAGCACAGAGTCCGGGGTGGTTAAAAACATTCAGTACTTC.